This T cell receptor (beta chain) is drawn from a study of T cells in localized non-small cell lung cancer. Germline CDR1 and CDR2: SGHTA and FQGNSA. V lost 5 bases and J lost 4; bases outside the gene matches: 8. The CDR3 consists of 15 residues. Concerning this clone itself: Antigen unknown.

Regarding the study as a whole: Elevated blood T cell density was associated with longer overall survival. Among the top 100 tumor clones, a median about 57 appeared in adjacent lung. One tumor region alone was sequenced, and heterogeneity therefore remains possible. Tumor trailed uninvolved adjacent lung in T cell clonality, which peaked there.

Repertoires were generated with immunoSEQ multiplex PCR, while TCRdb's copy carries only in-frame clones and drops some. The sample lists fewer than 40,000 clones; over 75% were seen once. The rearrangement joins TRBV7-2 to TRBJ2-7; 10 bases map to TRBD1. This receptor was obtained from a woman aged 35-70 years with stage III lung adenocarcinoma. The sequences come from peripheral blood mononuclear cells, collected before any cancer treatment. The CDR3 reads CASSPTGTGDYEQYF. Written as DNA, the CDR3 is TGTGCCAGCAGCCCTACAGGGACAGGGGATTACGAGCAGTACTTC. The full variable domain, completed using reference TRBV7-2 and TRBJ2-7, is GAGVSQSPSNKVTEKGKDVELRCDPISGHTALYWYRQSLGQGLEFLIYFQGNSAPDKSGLPSDRFSAERTGGSVSTLTIQRTQQEDSAVYLCASSPTGTGDYEQYFGPGTRLTVT.